The 18 T cell receptor beta chains below all came from one sample that was sequenced in a study of shared clonotypes between healthy human individuals. Produced via immunoSEQ multiplex PCR; TCRdb's table is partial and in-frame only. Altogether 550,000 to 850,000 clones are present, approximately 74% being singletons, with the ten largest covering approximately 1.8%. Source material: memory CD4+ T cells sorted from blood. Subset defined: CD45RA-negative fraction. Receptor source: a young woman in good health.

The chain carries TRBV6-1 and TRBJ1-5, with D perhaps TRBD1 (5 bases). The CDR3 totals 16 residues. V was shortened by 1 base and J by 1 base, with 11 bases between the two germline ends. Looked up from germline, CDR1 is MNHNS and CDR2 is SASEGT. CDR3 nucleotides: TGTGCCAGCAGTGAAGAGGGACGTCGGAGCAATCAGCCCCAGCATTTT. Encoded protein: CASSEEGRRSNQPQHF.

The rearrangement uses TRBV27 and TRBJ2-7; TRBD2 aligns across 8 bases. The CDR3 sequence is 15 residues long. V gave up 5 bases and J gave up 1 base; unmatched junction bases: 7. In germline, CDR1 is MNHEY, CDR2 SMNVEV (reference sequence). CDR3: CASSRGQRESYEQYF. The DNA of the CDR3 is TGTGCCAGCAGTCGGGGCCAGCGGGAGTCCTACGAGCAGTACTTC.

The chain joins TRBV4-2 to TRBJ2-1; maybe TRBD2 (6 bases). Germline V gene data show CDR1 as LGHNA and CDR2 as YNFKEQ. The CDR3 runs to 16 residues. V shed 0 bases and J shed 3 bases, with 12 bases lying between them. The CDR3 loop is CASSQDGGLSYNEQFF. DNA of the CDR3: TGTGCCAGCAGCCAAGATGGGGGACTGAGCTACAATGAGCAGTTCTTC.

This chain links TRBV6-5 with TRBJ2-3, with a weak D call TRBD2 (5 bases). The CDR3 loop spans 16 amino acids. Germline CDR1 MNHEY, CDR2 SVGAGI. The V end was cut by 1 base, the J end by 1 base, with 12 bases between. CDR3 protein: CASSYFSRVGTDTQYF. Written as DNA, the CDR3 is TGTGCCAGCAGTTACTTCTCGCGGGTAGGCACAGATACGCAGTATTTT.

The rearrangement links TRBV7-2 to TRBJ2-7, with TRBD2 matching 12 bases. In germline, CDR1 is SGHTA, CDR2 FQGNSA. CDR3 length: 14 amino acids. V gave up 2 bases and J gave up 5 bases; unmatched junction bases: 1. The CDR3, as DNA: TGTGCCAGCAGCTTACGGACTAGCGGGAACGAGCAGTACTTC. It encodes CASSLRTSGNEQYF.

This clone was found many times. V is TRBV7-2 and J is TRBJ1-3; TRBD1 is a possible D gene (6 bases). Trimming cost V 4 bases and J 3 bases, with 10 bases left between them. The CDR3 spans 14 residues. Germline V gene sequence: CDR1 SGHTA, CDR2 FQGNSA. The CDR3 here is CASSSQGGGNTIYF. The CDR3 coding sequence is TGTGCCAGCAGCTCACAGGGAGGTGGAAACACCATATATTTT.

This clone was seen a handful of times. The chain joins TRBV19 to TRBJ2-7; 10 bases map to TRBD1. The CDR3 has 15 residues. V was pared by 3 bases and J by 2 bases, with 4 bases of the junction left unmatched. CDR1 and CDR2 (germline): LNHDA, SQIVND (reference sequence). The CDR3 sequence is CASSMGGQGTYEQYF. CDR3 nucleotides: TGTGCCAGTAGTATGGGGGGACAGGGGACCTACGAGCAGTACTTC.

The chain has TRBV27 and TRBJ2-7, with a tentative D call TRBD1 (7 bases). The V and J ends lost 4 bases and 2 bases respectively, with 15 bases between them. Germline V gene lookup returns CDR1 MNHEY and CDR2 SMNVEV (reference sequence). CDR3 length: 15 amino acids. The CDR3 sequence: CASSSVARGAYEQYF. The CDR3 nucleotides read TGTGCCAGCAGTTCGGTCGCCAGGGGGGCCTACGAGCAGTACTTC.

In this sample, this clone turned up once. CDR3 nucleotide sequence: TGTGCCAGTAGTATGAAGGCCCATGAGATAGTCTCCGGGGAGCTGTTTTTT. Residues: CASSMKAHEIVSGELFF. This sequence joins TRBV19 and TRBJ2-2; no reliable D call. The CDR3 is made up of 17 amino acids. Per the germline V gene, CDR1 is LNHDA and CDR2 is SQIVND (reference sequence). With 3 bases removed from V and 6 bases from J, the gap between germline ends came to 20 bases.

The count of this clone is one. The V gene is TRBV5-6, the J gene TRBJ2-5, with 7 bases fitting TRBD1. The CDR3 is made up of 16 amino acids. Germline loops: CDR1 SGHDT, CDR2 YYEEEE. Trimming at V came to 2 bases and at J to 5 bases, leaving 12 bases not matched to a gene. In DNA form, the CDR3 reads TGTGCCAGCAGCTTTAAGAGACAGGGTGAGAGGGAGACCCAGTACTTC. As protein: CASSFKRQGERETQYF.

The chain couples TRBV27 to TRBJ2-7; TRBD2 matches at 10 bases. V shed 6 bases, J shed 1 base, and the junction held 9 bases outside the gene matches. Germline values: CDR1 MNHEY, CDR2 SMNVEV (reference sequence). The CDR3 sequence is 16 residues long. CDR3 in amino acids: CASSSTGLAVSYEQYF. The CDR3 DNA sequence: TGTGCCAGCAGCTCCACTGGACTAGCGGTTTCCTACGAGCAGTACTTC.

The chain uses TRBV7-8 and TRBJ2-7; D not certain. CDR1 is SGHVS and CDR2 is FQNEAQ in the germline V gene. This CDR3 is built from 15 residues. Trimming took 2 bases from V and 3 from J, leaving 14 bases between them. CDR3 nucleotide sequence: TGTGCCAGCAGCTTAAGCCCCCAAATAGTCTACGAGCAGTACTTC. Translated: CASSLSPQIVYEQYF.

The chain is built from TRBV6-5 and TRBJ2-7, with D perhaps assigned TRBD1 or TRBD2 (5 bases each). This CDR3 has 15 residues. The germline V gene has CDR1 MNHEY and CDR2 SVGAGI. V shed 7 bases and J shed 0 bases, with 16 bases lying between them. CDR3 sequence: CASTSWTGGSYEQYF. The CDR3 DNA sequence: TGTGCCAGCACTTCTTGGACTGGGGGCTCCTACGAGCAGTACTTC.

The gene calls are TRBV7-9 and TRBJ2-3, with unresolved D. The ends were cut back, 1 base at V and 3 bases at J, with 5 bases in the middle. CDR1 SEHNR and CDR2 FQNEAQ come from the germline V gene (reference sequence). This CDR3 has 13 amino acids. CDR3 in amino acids: CASSLVQTDTQYF. The CDR3 coding sequence is TGTGCCAGCAGCTTAGTACAGACAGATACGCAGTATTTT.

The rearrangement joins TRBV11-1 to TRBJ1-1; D is unresolved. Germline assignment: CDR1 SGHAT and CDR2 FQDESV (reference sequence). CDR3 length: 14 residues. V gave up 2 bases and J gave up 0 bases, with 7 bases separating them. This CDR3 reads CASSLTQLNTEAFF. Written as DNA, the CDR3 is TGTGCCAGCAGCTTAACACAGCTGAACACTGAAGCTTTCTTT.

This clone came up once. The chain links TRBV7-9 to TRBJ2-3; 10 bases agree with TRBD1. The CDR3 loop spans 15 amino acids. V gave up 5 bases and J gave up 0 bases; unmatched junction bases: 2. Germline assignment: CDR1 SEHNR and CDR2 FQNEAQ (reference sequence). The CDR3 nucleotides read TGTGCCAGCAGCCGGACAGGGGGTAGCACAGATACGCAGTATTTT. Protein product: CASSRTGGSTDTQYF. Looking up the rest from reference TRBV7-9 and TRBJ2-3 gives the full variable domain: DTGVSQNPRHKITKRGQNVTFRCDPISEHNRLYWYRQTLGQGPEFLTYFQNEAQLEKSRLLSDRFSAERPKGSFSTLEIQRTEQGDSAMYLCASSRTGGSTDTQYFGPGTRLTVL.

With regard to this clone: Distinct nucleotide sequences in the sample also encode this CDR3. The V and J genes are TRBV5-1 and TRBJ2-1; D gene uncertain. V was pared by 3 bases and J by 0 bases, with 10 bases between. Germline CDR1 SGHRS, CDR2 YFSETQ. The CDR3 sequence is 15 residues long. CDR3 region: CASSWDRSSYNEQFF. In DNA, the CDR3 is TGCGCCAGCAGCTGGGATCGAAGCTCCTACAATGAGCAGTTCTTC.

CDR3: CASSPETGWNTGELFF. CDR3 bases: TGTGCCAGCTCACCCGAGACAGGGTGGAACACCGGGGAGCTGTTTTTT. The chain links TRBV18 to TRBJ2-2; 7 positions agree with TRBD1. CDR3 length: 16 amino acids. J lost 1 base, V lost 3 bases, and 5 bases had no gene match. Germline CDR1 KGHSH, CDR2 LQKENI. The full variable domain, rest sourced from reference TRBV18 and TRBJ2-2, is NAGVMQNPRHLVRRRGQEARLRCSPMKGHSHVYWYRQLPEEGLKFMVYLQKENIIDESGMPKERFSAEFPKEGPSILRIQQVVRGDSAAYFCASSPETGWNTGELFFGEGSRLTVL.